A single sample is the source of the 17 T cell receptor beta chains below, sequenced in a study of OX40 agonist ivuxolimab in advanced cancers. This table comes from immunoSEQ multiplex PCR, and its TCRdb copy is limited to in-frame clones, with some not included. In the table there are roughly 76,000 clones, 85% of which are singletons. The specimen comprised CD4+ or CD8+ T cells sorted from blood, sampled in a trial of the OX40 agonist ivuxolimab. The receptors come from an adult with an advanced solid tumor such as melanoma, head and neck, liver or kidney cancer.

This clone has more than one count but fewer than ten. V is TRBV29-1 and J is TRBJ2-1; TRBD1 agrees at 7 bases. There are 12 residues in the CDR3. Germline values: CDR1 SQVTM, CDR2 ANQGSEA. J was trimmed by 10 bases and V by 7 bases; bases with no gene match: 10. The CDR3 nucleotides read TGCAGCGCACCGACAGGGTTCGAAGAGCAGTTCTTC. Amino acid sequence: CSAPTGFEEQFF.

This chain joins TRBV14 and TRBJ1-2; D unresolved. This CDR3 has 17 amino acids. The V and J ends lost 0 bases and 8 bases respectively, with 22 bases between them. Germline V gives CDR1 SGHDN, CDR2 FVKESK. The CDR3, as DNA: TGTGCCAGCAGCCAAGAAGCGGGATTTGAGAAGGGCTGGGGCTACACCTTC. This codes for CASSQEAGFEKGWGYTF.

The chain is built from TRBV7-9 and TRBJ1-5; the D gene is possibly TRBD1 (5 bases). CDR1 SEHNR and CDR2 FQNEAQ come from the germline V gene (reference sequence). Trimming pared 4 bases from V and 7 bases from J, leaving 14 bases between. The CDR3 spans 14 residues. The DNA of the CDR3 is TGTGCCAGCAGCTCCGAGTATGACAGCCAGCCCCAGCATTTT. Protein: CASSSEYDSQPQHF.

V usage is TRBV6-1 and J usage is TRBJ2-2, with 9 bases that match TRBD1. The CDR3 consists of 15 residues. After removal of 6 bases from V and 1 base from J, the junction contained 3 bases not matched to a gene. CDR1 MNHNS and CDR2 SASEGT come from the germline V gene. The CDR3 bases are TGTGCCAGCAGCTGGGGACAGGGGAACACCGGGGAGCTGTTTTTT. This sequence encodes CASSWGQGNTGELFF.

A single count supports this clone. The V gene is TRBV6-5, the J gene TRBJ1-2, with 7 positions matching TRBD1. CDR3 size: 14 residues. Per germline, CDR1 MNHEY and CDR2 SVGAGI. V lost 6 bases and J lost 4; bases outside the gene matches: 8. The CDR3, as DNA: TGTGCCAGCAGGCCCTTACAGGGGCTCTATGGCTACACCTTC. This translates into CASRPLQGLYGYTF.

The chain joins TRBV19 to TRBJ1-6; the D is unclear. CDR3 length: 13 amino acids. Germline-derived CDR1 and CDR2 are LNHDA and SQIVND (reference sequence). V lost 7 bases and J 7 bases, leaving 11 bases between the germline ends. The CDR3 loop is CASTWARNSPLHF. The CDR3 nucleotides are TGTGCCAGTACTTGGGCGAGGAATTCACCCCTCCACTTT.

The V gene is TRBV6-5, the J gene TRBJ1-1; D is possibly TRBD1 (6 bases). Germline V gene lookup returns CDR1 MNHEY and CDR2 SVGAGI. Trimming pared 5 bases from V and 6 bases from J, leaving 19 bases between. The CDR3 length is 15 residues. CDR3 in DNA: TGTGCCAGCAGTCCAGCTCCGGGGGCCGGATCTGAAGCTTTCTTT. It specifies CASSPAPGAGSEAFF.

The CDR3 DNA reads TGTGCCAGCTCACCACTACCCAGTGCGGGTCCAAATGAAAAACTGTTTTTT. It encodes CASSPLPSAGPNEKLFF. The V call is TRBV18, the J call TRBJ1-4; D is unclear. Deletions cut 1 base from V and 5 bases from J, with 17 bases between. Germline loops: CDR1 KGHSH, CDR2 LQKENI. The CDR3 contains 17 residues.

The rearrangement uses TRBV10-3 and TRBJ1-6; 8 bases are a match to TRBD1. The germline V gene has CDR1 ENHRY and CDR2 SYGVKD. The CDR3 contains 16 residues. J was trimmed by 7 bases and V by 4 bases; bases with no gene match: 9. CDR3: CAISALGQAGNSPLHF. The CDR3 DNA follows: TGTGCCATCAGTGCGTTGGGACAGGCTGGAAATTCACCCCTCCACTTT.

This clone was recorded a few times. The rearrangement uses TRBV29-1 and TRBJ1-1; D is possibly TRBD1 (6 bases). The germline V gene has CDR1 SQVTM and CDR2 ANQGSEA. The CDR3 length is 12 residues. The V and J ends lost 3 bases and 5 bases respectively, with 10 bases between them. The CDR3 DNA reads TGCAGCGTTGAGGGGGGGCGGACTGAAGCTTTCTTT. This codes for CSVEGGRTEAFF.

About this clone itself: The same CDR3 arises from other DNA sequences in this sample as well. V usage is TRBV7-2 and J usage is TRBJ1-1; no definite D call. The CDR3 is 13 amino acids. Per germline, CDR1 SGHTA and CDR2 FQGNSA. Deletions cut 1 base from V and 1 base from J, with 4 bases between. The CDR3 DNA follows: TGTGCCAGCAGCTTAGAACGGAACACTGAAGCTTTCTTT. This sequence encodes CASSLERNTEAFF.

V is TRBV11-3 and J is TRBJ2-4, with D possibly matching TRBD1 (6 bases). Germline V gives CDR1 SGHNT, CDR2 YENEEA. The CDR3 totals 15 residues. Trimming removed 5 bases at V and 4 bases at J, with 15 bases between. The CDR3 protein is CASSGYGTTKNIQYF. DNA of the CDR3: TGTGCCAGCAGCGGTTACGGGACAACAAAAAACATTCAGTACTTC.

This rearrangement joins TRBV10-3 to TRBJ2-1, with a weak D call TRBD1 (7 bases). Trimming took 4 bases from V and 6 from J, leaving 22 bases between them. The germline V gene has CDR1 ENHRY and CDR2 SYGVKD. The CDR3 sequence is 17 residues long. CDR3 nucleotide sequence: TGTGCCATCAGTGCTTACGCCCGGCAGGGGGGAGGCAATGAGCAGTTCTTC. Encoded protein: CAISAYARQGGGNEQFF.

This chain joins TRBV4-3 and TRBJ2-5, with TRBD2 matching 14 bases. V shed 3 bases, J shed 5 bases, and the junction held 11 bases outside the gene matches. The CDR3 spans 18 residues. The germline gives CDR1 LGHNA, CDR2 YSLEER. In DNA, the CDR3 is TGCGCCAGCAGCCAGGCATCGGGGACTAGCGGGAGATTGGAGACCCAGTACTTC. Its translation: CASSQASGTSGRLETQYF.

The chain carries TRBV6-5 and TRBJ2-3; a possible D gene is TRBD2 (6 bases). CDR1 is MNHEY, CDR2 SVGAGI, per germline. This CDR3 region has 13 residues. Trimming cost V 6 bases and J 4 bases, with 11 bases left between them. The CDR3 nucleotides are TGTGCCAGCAGGTACGGGACTGCAGATACGCAGTATTTT. It yields the protein CASRYGTADTQYF.

This rearrangement joins TRBV4-1 to TRBJ2-2; tentative D call: TRBD2 (6 bases). This CDR3 contains 18 residues. V was pared by 1 base and J by 4 bases, with 19 bases between. Germline V CDR1 and CDR2: MGHRA, YSYEKL. The CDR3, as DNA: TGCGCCAGCAGCCAAGCTTTACGGGAGCGGACTATCACCGGGGAGCTGTTTTTT. Translation: CASSQALRERTITGELFF.

The chain uses TRBV5-6 and TRBJ2-2, with 9 positions matching TRBD1. Germline trimming cut 4 bases from V and 2 bases from J; bases unmatched to any gene: 6. The CDR3 sequence is 16 residues long. Germline V gene lookup returns CDR1 SGHDT and CDR2 YYEEEE. The CDR3 loop is CASSHGTGINTGELFF. CDR3 DNA: TGTGCCAGCAGCCATGGGACAGGGATAAACACCGGGGAGCTGTTTTTT.